This T cell receptor (beta chain) was recovered during a study of beta chain features in type 1 diabetes. Study-wide results and caveats: When Type 1 diabetes patients were examined, their TCRB CDR3s proved moderately but significantly shorter in all four CD4+ subsets.

The CDR3 covers 14 residues. CDR1 is SGHTA, CDR2 FQGNSA, per germline. Trimming removed 1 base at V and 5 bases at J, with 9 bases between. Expressed TCRB transcripts were sequenced, since all the RNA that had been isolated was reverse transcribed. The data were produced by immunoSEQ multiplex PCR, yet TCRdb's version contains in-frame clones alone and is incomplete. The data show about 340,000 clones, approximately 9.7% seen once. A single heparinised blood sample, averaging around 0.11 L, was obtained per donor. Points on this clone: Its antigen is as yet unknown.

This TCR derives from a man under 40 with type 1 diabetes. The material sequenced was central memory CD4+ T cells from blood. The chain carries TRBV7-2 and TRBJ2-1; D is unclear. CDR3 DNA sequence: TGTGCCAGCAGCTTAGTGCCAGTCAACAATGAGCAGTTCTTC. Its translation: CASSLVPVNNEQFF.